The source of this T cell receptor beta chain is a study of control samples from healthy donors and cancer patients. Trimming pared 6 bases from V and 6 bases from J, leaving 11 bases between. The CDR3 length is 13 residues. Germline CDR1 is SNHLY and CDR2 is FYNNEI. Using immunoSEQ multiplex PCR, the repertoire was profiled, and TCRdb retains in-frame clones only, with some absent. In the table there are some 200,000 clones, around 92% of which are singletons. The sample comprised blood. This sequence originates from a woman in her 30s in good health. V is TRBV2 and J is TRBJ1-4; tentative D call: TRBD1 (6 bases). Written as DNA, the CDR3 is TGTGCCAGCAGCGACAGGACGGATGAAAAACTGTTTTTT. It is translated as CASSDRTDEKLFF.